This entry features one T cell receptor beta chain sequence. The antigen is unknown. Germline assignment: CDR1 MNHEY and CDR2 SMNVEV (reference sequence). The trim removed 0 bases at V and 6 bases at J, leaving 6 bases unmatched. The CDR3 is 17 residues long. TCRdb's table, derived via immunoSEQ multiplex PCR, lists solely in-frame clones and lacks some. In the table there are about 140,000 clones, roughly 77% of which are singletons. The record originates from a study of cytotoxic CD8 clonotypes in ibrutinib-treated CLL. Study-wide context: With a range of 6 to 36, the median treatment time before response samples were taken was approximately 12 months. Whole-study findings and limits: Sustained-remission patients were sampled at different times than progressing patients were. Starting clonality was above that of age-matched healthy donors and tracked circulating CD8+ T-cell counts.

The chain combines TRBV27 with TRBJ2-1, with 12 bases aligning to TRBD2. Sequenced material: PBMCs, taken after 12 months of ibrutinib treatment. This sequence was found in a human donor with chronic lymphocytic leukemia. DNA for the CDR3: TGTGCCAGCAGTTTATCGACTAGCGGGAGTATCACCAATGAGCAGTTCTTC. Residues: CASSLSTSGSITNEQFF.